The clone carrying this T cell receptor beta chain was seen more than once but under ten times. The data stem from a study of blood T cell repertoires in COVID-19. The overall study: T cells, B-cell-depleted T cells, or PBMCs supplied cDNA or gDNA.

Deletions cut 3 bases from V and 4 bases from J, with 4 bases between. Germline-derived CDR1 and CDR2 are MDHEN and SYDVKM. CDR3 length: 12 residues. Original methodology: Amplification of reference gene primers provided the estimated nucleated cell counts. Sequenced by immunoSEQ multiplex PCR; TCRdb stores in-frame clones only, minus some. The V and J calls and clone size are taken from that table; D and trimming were inferred from the DNA. The sample gives about 86,000 clones, about 82% of which show up once; 3.4% is in the top ten. This TCR was sampled from a man aged 50-60 years with acute or convalescent COVID-19. V is TRBV28 and J is TRBJ1-3; D uncertain. Material for sequencing was peripheral blood. CDR3 DNA: TGTGCCAGCAGTTTTCGGGGAAACACCATATATTTT. It encodes CASSFRGNTIYF. The variable domain in full, completed from reference TRBV28 and TRBJ1-3, reads DVKVTQSSRYLVKRTGEKVFLECVQDMDHENMFWYRQDPGLGLRLIYFSYDVKMKEKGDIPEGYSVSREKKERFSLILESASTNQTSMYLCASSFRGNTIYFGEGSWLTVV.